This T cell receptor (beta chain) appears in the sequencing data of a study of blood T cell repertoires in COVID-19 (dated by TCRdb to 2020 to 2021). With regard to the full study: Samples covering the acute and convalescent phases of COVID-19 were provided by collaborators in the United States, Italy and Spain. The prospective study material was composed of cDNA or gDNA derived from T cells, B-cell-depleted T cells, or PBMCs. Subjects who had been exposed to COVID-19, were actively infected with it, or had recovered from it provided the deeply sampled blood TCRbeta repertoires that made up the dataset. A freely available public database, intended as a resource for researchers studying the immune response to SARS-CoV-2, is where the repertoires were released. Samples were obtained from the ongoing ImmuneRACE study (first 160 participants) and from over a thousand subjects provided by 6 global collaborators. The sample metadata nearly always contained a de-identified subject ID, COVID-19 status, age in years and sex. Where available, HLA class I and class II types were taken from metadata supplied by the sample provider and were not determined by assay-based typing.

Results and caveats for the whole study, not just this receptor: The quantity of clinical and demographic metadata differed by source and by participant and was supplied without curation.

The immunoSEQ Assay, a bias-controlled multiplex PCR, was used to amplify TCRbeta CDR3 regions from genomic DNA. As for the original processing: Nucleated cell counts per sample were estimated from amplification of reference gene primers within the assay. To quantify the absolute abundance of each unique TCRbeta CDR3 rearrangement, sequence reads were collapsed and filtered. For each sample, productive Simpson clonality was calculated as the square root of Simpson's diversity index over productive rearrangements. TCRdb holds this immuneACCESS table with in-frame rearrangements only. Some clones are missing; in checked studies, unresolved V genes explain under half, and the rest has no known cause. V, J and clone size reflect that table, while D and trimming were determined from the DNA. A total of 75,000 or so clones appear in this sample, 70% to 90% of them only once. Approximately 29% of the sample lies in the top ten.

CDR3 length: 18 amino acids, cysteine to phenylalanine. Left in the record is the CDR3 DNA by itself, 54 bases read in frame from the first base. V is pruned by 0 bases and J by 6 bases, leaving 12 bases of the junction without a gene match. CDR1 SGHNT and CDR2 YENEEA are derived from the germline V gene. A note on this clone: Its antigen is currently not known. No much larger clone is present one base from it, and per-base qualities are unavailable.

Collaborating institutions collected whole blood in K2EDTA tubes following their own protocols. For TCRbeta analysis, collaborator samples were shipped as frozen whole blood, as isolated PBMCs, or as DNA extracted from either sample type. Sequencing was carried out using peripheral blood. The chain was built from TRBV11-3 and TRBJ2-2; 8 of the junction bases match TRBD1. The origin of this receptor is a man aged 50 or older with acute or convalescent COVID-19. The CDR3 protein: CASSLDQAGTGAPGELFF. The nucleotide sequence reads TGTGCCAGCAGCTTAGATCAGGCCGGGACAGGAGCCCCCGGGGAGCTGTTTTTT.